These 28 T cell receptor beta chains share one sample of origin, sequenced in a study of T cells in Graves' hyperthyroidism and ophthalmopathy. Amplified regions were TCR beta CDR3 sequences from RNA transcripts. With the HTBI primer set, the TCR CDR3 went through a first round of RT-PCR. TCRdb used MiXCR to reprocess the multiplex PCR reads, holding one entry per CDR3 protein. There are approximately 360,000 distinct CDR3 sequences in the sample; around 16% occur only once, and 28% lies in the top ten. Material: blood. All receptors derive from a woman aged 18 to 35 with Graves' hyperthyroidism that later progressed to Graves' ophthalmopathy.

At least ten counts were recorded for this clonotype. The V and J genes are TRBV28 and TRBJ2-2; D is uncertain. Germline V gene data show CDR1 as MDHEN and CDR2 as SYDVKM. The CDR3 covers 15 residues. Trimming stripped 3 bases from V and 0 bases from J, with 8 bases between. The CDR3 sequence: CASSFLKANTGELFF. The CDR3 DNA sequence: TGTGCCAGCAGTTTTTTAAAGGCGAACACCGGGGAGCTGTTTTTT.

This clonotype was observed a handful of times. The DNA for the CDR3 is TGTGCCAGCTCACCGGACAGGGGTGACGAGCAGTACTTC. Translation: CASSPDRGDEQYF. The chain employs TRBV18 and TRBJ2-7; TRBD1 agrees at 9 bases. J gave up 5 bases and V 3 bases, and 2 bases lay outside the gene matches. Germline CDR1 and CDR2: KGHSH and LQKENI. There are 13 residues in the CDR3.

The chain uses TRBV5-1 and TRBJ1-4, with 7 bases lining up with TRBD1. This CDR3 region has 15 residues. J gave up 7 bases and V 4 bases, and 10 bases lay outside the gene matches. The germline V gene encodes CDR1 SGHRS and CDR2 YFSETQ. The CDR3 DNA follows: TGCGCCAGCAGCGCACAGGGGTTGTTAAGTGAAAAACTGTTTTTT. It specifies CASSAQGLLSEKLFF.

This clonotype came up many times. The chain recombines TRBV2 with TRBJ2-6, with D hard to call. The CDR3 contains 18 residues. V lost 6 bases to trimming and J lost 0 bases, with 18 bases between them. Germline CDR1 and CDR2: SNHLY and FYNNEI. CDR3 sequence (DNA): TGTGCCAGCAGCCCTTCGACCCCAAGCTACTCTGGGGCCAACGTCCTGACTTTC. The encoded protein is CASSPSTPSYSGANVLTF.

J is TRBJ1-1 and V is TRBV12-3 or TRBV12-4, with 7 nucleotides matching TRBD1. The CDR3 spans 14 residues. J gave up 0 bases and V 4 bases, and 2 bases lay outside the gene matches. Written as DNA, the CDR3 is TGTGCCAGCAGTTGGGACAGATTGAACACTGAAGCTTTCTTT. It yields the protein CASSWDRLNTEAFF.

This clonotype was counted at least ten times. This chain uses TRBV5-1 with TRBJ1-2; 9 positions match TRBD1. Germline-derived CDR1 and CDR2 are SGHRS and YFSETQ. Germline trimming cut 3 bases from V and 3 bases from J; bases unmatched to any gene: 3. The CDR3 is 14 amino acids. CDR3 DNA sequence: TGCGCCAGCAGCTCTGACAGGGGGGACTATGGCTACACCTTC. It is translated as CASSSDRGDYGYTF.

In its sample, this clonotype was seen many times. The V gene is TRBV20-1, the J gene TRBJ2-7; D is undetermined. This CDR3 has 16 amino acids. From germline, CDR1 is DFQATT and CDR2 SNEGSKA (reference sequence). V was cut by 0 bases and J by 0 bases, with 15 bases left in between. CDR3 in amino acids: CSARDASGRSSYEQYF. For the CDR3, the DNA is TGCAGTGCTAGAGATGCGTCCGGACGGTCCTCCTACGAGCAGTACTTC.

This clonotype was counted many times. J is TRBJ2-1 and V is TRBV28; perhaps D is TRBD1 or TRBD2 (5 bases each). This CDR3 region has 15 residues. Between the trimmed V and J ends, which lost 6 bases and 4 bases, there was a span of 16 bases. CDR1 and CDR2 from the germline V gene are MDHEN and SYDVKM. CDR3 residues: CASSYAGTEYNEQFF. As DNA, the CDR3 is TGTGCCAGCAGCTACGCCGGGACGGAATACAATGAGCAGTTCTTC.

This clonotype was observed a handful of times. V usage is TRBV19 and J usage is TRBJ1-5; D not certain. The CDR3 is 15 amino acids. The germline V gene encodes CDR1 LNHDA and CDR2 SQIVND (reference sequence). V gave up 5 bases and J gave up 0 bases, with 11 bases separating them. CDR3 region: CASSGNLYSNQPQHF. The CDR3, as DNA: TGTGCCAGTAGTGGGAACCTCTATAGCAATCAGCCCCAGCATTTT.

This clonotype was seen repeatedly, ten times or more. The chain combines TRBV5-1 with TRBJ1-2, with D perhaps matching TRBD1 (5 bases). Germline CDR1 and CDR2: SGHRS and YFSETQ. V gave up 4 bases and J gave up 4 bases, with 14 bases separating them. The CDR3 has 14 amino acids. The CDR3, as DNA: TGCGCCAGCAGCGGGGAGGCAGGGCCCTATGGCTACACCTTC. It yields the protein CASSGEAGPYGYTF.

This clonotype was observed at least ten times. This chain joins TRBV28 and TRBJ1-1, with unresolved D. V was clipped by 3 bases and J by 4 bases, with 15 bases between them. Per the germline V gene, CDR1 is MDHEN and CDR2 is SYDVKM. CDR3 length: 15 amino acids. The CDR3 loop is CASSFPRVGGTEAFF. The CDR3 DNA reads TGTGCCAGCAGTTTTCCAAGGGTCGGCGGCACTGAAGCTTTCTTT.

This CDR3 reads CASSQEHYSGNTIYF. CDR3 in DNA: TGCGCCAGCAGCCAAGAACACTACTCTGGAAACACCATATATTTT. This sequence joins TRBV4-1 and TRBJ1-3; no clear D. V was pared by 0 bases and J by 0 bases, with 6 bases between. The CDR3 is made up of 15 amino acids. In germline, CDR1 is MGHRA, CDR2 YSYEKL.

This clonotype occurred many times. The rearrangement uses TRBV7-9 and TRBJ2-1; D is uncertain. Germline-derived CDR1 and CDR2 are SEHNR and FQNEAQ (reference sequence). This CDR3 comprises 12 residues. V was pared by 7 bases and J by 13 bases, with 17 bases between. The CDR3 region is CASTYPDPVQFF. CDR3 DNA sequence: TGTGCCAGCACCTACCCTGATCCCGTACAGTTCTTC.

This clonotype occurred many times. This chain links TRBV7-9 with TRBJ2-3; D uncertain. This CDR3 is 12 amino acids long. The germline V gene encodes CDR1 SEHNR and CDR2 FQNEAQ (reference sequence). V lost 6 bases and J 1 base, leaving 5 bases between the germline ends. The CDR3 DNA reads as TGTGCCAGCAGACCAGGCACAGATACGCAGTATTTT. Its translation is CASRPGTDTQYF.

This clonotype has a count of ten or more. The gene calls are TRBV6-1 and TRBJ2-3, with D possibly matching TRBD1 (5 bases). V dropped 5 bases and J dropped 2 bases, with 11 bases sitting between them. CDR1 MNHNS and CDR2 SASEGT come from the germline V gene. The CDR3 loop spans 14 amino acids. The CDR3 sequence: CASSLQADTDTQYF. As DNA, the CDR3 is TGTGCCAGCAGTTTACAGGCGGACACAGATACGCAGTATTTT.

The chain has TRBV7-2 and TRBJ1-5; perhaps TRBD1 as D (6 bases). Germline V lookup: CDR1 SGHTA, CDR2 FQGNSA. Trimming left V 6 bases short and J 5 bases short, with 17 bases between. CDR3 length: 15 amino acids. CDR3 protein: CASSYRDPRDQPQHF. The DNA for the CDR3 is TGTGCCAGCAGTTACAGGGACCCCAGGGATCAGCCCCAGCATTTT.

Only a few counts were recorded for this clonotype. The rearrangement links TRBV20-1 to TRBJ2-2; TRBD2 matches 10 bases. The CDR3 is 16 residues long. Trimming removed 3 bases from V and 2 bases from J; junction bases left unmatched: 6. Germline V CDR1 and CDR2: DFQATT, SNEGSKA (reference sequence). Here the CDR3 DNA reads TGCAGTGCTAGGGCCGGACTAGCGGAAAACACCGGGGAGCTGTTTTTT. It codes for CSARAGLAENTGELFF.

This clonotype was picked up a small number of times. The CDR3 reads CATSRDFVRVTRVDTQYF. Written as DNA, the CDR3 is TGTGCCACCAGCAGAGATTTTGTCAGGGTCACGAGGGTAGATACGCAGTATTTT. The genes are TRBV15 and TRBJ2-3; TRBD1 or TRBD2 may be the D gene (5 bases each). Germline lookup yields CDR1 LNHNV and CDR2 YYDKDF (reference sequence). Trimming stripped 0 bases from V and 5 bases from J, with 21 bases between. CDR3 length: 18 residues.

This clonotype came up many times. This chain joins TRBV11-2 and TRBJ2-5, with 8 bases that match TRBD2. With 6 bases clipped from V and 1 base from J, the junction kept 13 bases outside the gene matches. This CDR3 is built from 17 residues. In germline, CDR1 is SGHAT, CDR2 FQNNGV. The CDR3 protein is CASRKPGASGSQETQYF. For the CDR3, the DNA is TGTGCCAGCAGAAAACCTGGGGCTAGCGGGTCCCAAGAGACCCAGTACTTC.

The V call is TRBV29-1, the J call TRBJ2-7; the D is unclear. Germline V gene lookup returns CDR1 SQVTM and CDR2 ANQGSEA. V was cut by 3 bases and J by 4 bases, with 19 bases left in between. The CDR3 loop spans 15 amino acids. The CDR3 is CSVEWVGSGEYEQYF. In DNA, the CDR3 is TGCAGCGTTGAGTGGGTCGGCTCGGGTGAGTACGAGCAGTACTTC.

Ten or more counts support this clonotype. The V gene is TRBV9, the J gene TRBJ2-2; 8 nucleotides agree with TRBD2. CDR1 is SGDLS and CDR2 is YYNGEE in the germline V gene. The CDR3 has 15 residues. The V and J ends lost 1 base and 2 bases, in that order; junction bases with no gene match: 1. The CDR3 region has the DNA TGTGCCAGCAGCGTATGGACTAGCAACACCGGGGAGCTGTTTTTT. This sequence encodes CASSVWTSNTGELFF.

This chain uses TRBV27 with TRBJ1-1, with D perhaps TRBD1 (6 bases). Trimming pared 0 bases from V and 4 bases from J, leaving 15 bases between. The CDR3 has 16 amino acids. Germline values: CDR1 MNHEY, CDR2 SMNVEV (reference sequence). The CDR3 spells CASSLSAGGLGTEAFF. CDR3 nucleotide sequence: TGTGCCAGCAGTTTATCGGCGGGGGGGCTGGGCACTGAAGCTTTCTTT.

This clonotype was seen repeatedly, ten times or more. This rearrangement joins TRBV7-9 to TRBJ1-1; D perhaps matches TRBD1 (6 bases). The length of the CDR3 is 15 residues. The V gene lost 2 bases and the J gene lost 1 base, with 11 bases spanning the gap. Germline V gene data show CDR1 as SEHNR and CDR2 as FQNEAQ (reference sequence). CDR3 sequence: CASSLTAGANTEAFF. In nucleotides, the CDR3 is TGTGCCAGCAGCTTAACTGCAGGGGCGAACACTGAAGCTTTCTTT.

This clonotype was observed at least ten times. J is TRBJ2-5 and V is TRBV12-3 or TRBV12-4, with unresolved D. The CDR3 runs 13 residues. The V and J ends lost 3 bases and 5 bases respectively, with 10 bases between them. As DNA, the CDR3 is TGTGCCAGCAGTTTGGCGGAGCCGGAGACCCAGTACTTC. It specifies CASSLAEPETQYF.

This clonotype has ten or more counts. The rearrangement joins TRBV7-9 to TRBJ1-1; TRBD1 agrees at 9 bases. Germline V lookup: CDR1 SEHNR, CDR2 FQNEAQ (reference sequence). The CDR3 has 18 amino acids. After removal of 1 base from V and 0 bases from J, the junction contained 9 bases not matched to a gene. The CDR3 coding sequence is TGTGCCAGCAGCTTAGACGCCAGGGACAGGGCTTTGAACACTGAAGCTTTCTTT. Protein product: CASSLDARDRALNTEAFF.

Of note for this clonotype: This sequence may be a read error, since a much larger clone differs from it by one base. This rearrangement joins TRBV27 to TRBJ2-3; maybe TRBD2 (5 bases). Germline assignment: CDR1 MNHEY and CDR2 SMNVEV (reference sequence). This CDR3 region has 15 residues. The CDR3 nucleotides are TGTGCCAGCAGCTTTAGGCGGTCTAGCACAGATGCGCAGTATTTT. Translation gives CASSFRRSSTDAQYF.

This sequence joins TRBV20-1 and TRBJ2-1; 7 bases fit TRBD1. CDR3 length equals 12 residues. The J segment lost 10 bases and the V segment lost 3 bases, leaving 6 bases of the junction unmatched. CDR1 and CDR2 (germline): DFQATT, SNEGSKA (reference sequence). The CDR3 bases are TGCAGTGCTAGGCGACAGGGACGGGAGCAGTTCTTC. Protein sequence: CSARRQGREQFF.

This clonotype occurred a few times. V gene TRBV20-1 combines with J gene TRBJ1-3; 9 nucleotides agree with TRBD1. V was pared by 5 bases and J by 3 bases, with 5 bases of the junction left unmatched. From germline, CDR1 is DFQATT and CDR2 SNEGSKA (reference sequence). This CDR3 has 14 residues. The CDR3 is CSAGRTGVGNTIYF. As DNA, the CDR3 is TGCAGTGCTGGCCGGACAGGGGTTGGAAACACCATATATTTT.